Sequencing of this TCR beta chain was carried out in a study of control samples from healthy donors and cancer patients. The CDR3 contains 13 residues. Germline lookup yields CDR1 SEHNR and CDR2 FQNEAQ (reference sequence). V gave up 4 bases and J gave up 7 bases, with 13 bases separating them. Sequencing was performed with immunoSEQ multiplex PCR; in TCRdb, only in-frame clones are kept and a portion is missing. The sample records 90,000 or so clones, less than 90% being singletons. The clonotype was recovered from a woman in her sixties in good health. This chain links TRBV7-9 with TRBJ1-2; weak D call: TRBD1 (5 bases). Source material: blood. CDR3 protein: CASSYQGRAGYTF. DNA for the CDR3: TGTGCCAGCAGCTACCAGGGCAGGGCTGGCTACACCTTC.